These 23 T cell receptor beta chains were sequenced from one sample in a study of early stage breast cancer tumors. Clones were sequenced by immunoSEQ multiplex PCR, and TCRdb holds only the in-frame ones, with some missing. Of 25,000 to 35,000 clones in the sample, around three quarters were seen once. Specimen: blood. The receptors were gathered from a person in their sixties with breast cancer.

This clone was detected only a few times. In nucleotides, the CDR3 is TGTGCCTGGAGGTCAGCGGGACCAGGTACCTACACCTTC. Translation gives CAWRSAGPGTYTF. The J gene is TRBJ1-2, the V gene TRBV30; a possible D gene is TRBD1 (5 bases). The CDR3 length is 13 residues. V was cut by 3 bases and J by 10 bases, with 18 bases left in between. From germline, CDR1 is GTSNPN and CDR2 SVGIG (reference sequence). The full variable domain, rest sourced from reference TRBV30 and TRBJ1-2, is SQTIHQWPATLVQPVGSPLSLECTVEGTSNPNLYWYRQAAGRGLQLLFYSVGIGQISSEVPQNLSASRPQDRQFILSSKKLLLSDSGFYLCAWRSAGPGTYTFGSGTRLTVV.

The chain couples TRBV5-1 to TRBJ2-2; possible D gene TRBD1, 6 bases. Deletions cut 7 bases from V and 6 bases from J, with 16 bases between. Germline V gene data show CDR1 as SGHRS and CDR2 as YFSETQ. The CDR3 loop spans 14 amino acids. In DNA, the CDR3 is TGCGCCAGCGAGGCAGGGGTATTGGCCGGGGAGCTGTTTTTT. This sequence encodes CASEAGVLAGELFF.

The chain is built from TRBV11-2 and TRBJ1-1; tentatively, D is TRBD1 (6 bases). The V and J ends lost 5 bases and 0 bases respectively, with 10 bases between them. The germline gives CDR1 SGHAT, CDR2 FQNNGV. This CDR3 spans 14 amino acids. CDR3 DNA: TGTGCCAGCAGCATGGACAGTATGAACACTGAAGCTTTCTTT. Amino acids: CASSMDSMNTEAFF.

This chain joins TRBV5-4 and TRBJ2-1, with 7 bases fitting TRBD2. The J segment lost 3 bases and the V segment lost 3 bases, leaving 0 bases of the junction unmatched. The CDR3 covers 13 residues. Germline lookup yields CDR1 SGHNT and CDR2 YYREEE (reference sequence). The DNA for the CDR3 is TGTGCCAGCAGCTGGGACTACTACAATGAGCAGTTCTTC. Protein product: CASSWDYYNEQFF.

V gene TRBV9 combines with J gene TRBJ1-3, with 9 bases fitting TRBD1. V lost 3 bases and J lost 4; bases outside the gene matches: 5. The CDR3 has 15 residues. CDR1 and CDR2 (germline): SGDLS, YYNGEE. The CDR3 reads CASSATGGRGNTIYF. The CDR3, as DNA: TGTGCCAGCAGCGCTACAGGGGGCAGGGGAAACACCATATATTTT.

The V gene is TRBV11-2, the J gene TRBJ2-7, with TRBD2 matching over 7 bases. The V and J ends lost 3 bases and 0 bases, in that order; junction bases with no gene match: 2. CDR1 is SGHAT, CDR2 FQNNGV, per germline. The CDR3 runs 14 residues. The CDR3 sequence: CASSFSGRSYEQYF. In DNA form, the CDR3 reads TGTGCCAGCAGCTTTAGCGGGCGCTCCTACGAGCAGTACTTC.

The CDR3 protein is CASSPRGSNQPQHF. The CDR3 region has the DNA TGTGCCAGCAGTCCTAGGGGGAGCAATCAGCCCCAGCATTTT. The chain is built from TRBV6-5 and TRBJ1-5; TRBD1 might be the D (6 bases). CDR1 and CDR2 (germline): MNHEY, SVGAGI. Trimming took off 5 bases at V and 1 base at J, with 9 bases between the two ends. CDR3 size: 14 residues.

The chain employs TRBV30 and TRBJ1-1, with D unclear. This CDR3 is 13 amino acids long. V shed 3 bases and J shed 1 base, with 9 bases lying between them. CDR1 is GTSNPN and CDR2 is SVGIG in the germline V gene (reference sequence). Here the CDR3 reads CAWSPNQNTEAFF. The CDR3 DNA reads TGTGCCTGGAGCCCTAATCAGAACACTGAAGCTTTCTTT. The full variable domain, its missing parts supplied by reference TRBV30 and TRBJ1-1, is SQTIHQWPATLVQPVGSPLSLECTVEGTSNPNLYWYRQAAGRGLQLLFYSVGIGQISSEVPQNLSASRPQDRQFILSSKKLLLSDSGFYLCAWSPNQNTEAFFGQGTRLTVV.

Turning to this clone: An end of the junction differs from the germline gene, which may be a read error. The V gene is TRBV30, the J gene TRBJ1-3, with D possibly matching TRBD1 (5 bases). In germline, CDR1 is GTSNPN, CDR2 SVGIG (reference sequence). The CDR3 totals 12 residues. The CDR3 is CAWIGTGNTIYF. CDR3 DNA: TGTGCCTGGATAGGGACTGGCAACACCATATATTTT.

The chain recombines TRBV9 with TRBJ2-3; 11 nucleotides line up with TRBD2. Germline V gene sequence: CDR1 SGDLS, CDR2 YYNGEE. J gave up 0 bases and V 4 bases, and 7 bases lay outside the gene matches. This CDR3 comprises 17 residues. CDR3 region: CASSSVLAGGSTDTQYF. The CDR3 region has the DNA TGTGCCAGCAGCTCGGTGCTAGCGGGAGGAAGCACAGATACGCAGTATTTT.

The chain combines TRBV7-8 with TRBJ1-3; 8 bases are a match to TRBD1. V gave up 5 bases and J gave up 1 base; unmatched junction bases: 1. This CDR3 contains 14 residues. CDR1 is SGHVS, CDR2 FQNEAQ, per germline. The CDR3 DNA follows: TGTGCCAGCAGCCACAGGGGGTCTGGAAACACCATATATTTT. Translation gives CASSHRGSGNTIYF.

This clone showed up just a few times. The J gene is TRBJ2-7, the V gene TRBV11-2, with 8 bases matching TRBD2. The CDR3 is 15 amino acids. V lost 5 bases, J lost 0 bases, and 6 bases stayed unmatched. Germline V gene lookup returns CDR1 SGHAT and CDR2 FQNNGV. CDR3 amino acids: CASSASGSFSYEQYF. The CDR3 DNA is TGTGCCAGCAGCGCTAGCGGGTCCTTCTCCTACGAGCAGTACTTC.

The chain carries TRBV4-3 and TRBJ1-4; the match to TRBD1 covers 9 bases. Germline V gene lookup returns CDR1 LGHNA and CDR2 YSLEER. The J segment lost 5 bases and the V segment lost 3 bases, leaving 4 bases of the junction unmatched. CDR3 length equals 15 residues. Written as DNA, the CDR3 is TGCGCCAGCAGCCATGGGACAGGGTGGAATGAAAAACTGTTTTTT. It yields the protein CASSHGTGWNEKLFF.

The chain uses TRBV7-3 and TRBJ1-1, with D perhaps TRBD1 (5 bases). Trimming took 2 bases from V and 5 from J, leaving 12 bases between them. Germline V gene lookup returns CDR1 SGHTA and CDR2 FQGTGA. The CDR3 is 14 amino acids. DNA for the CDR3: TGTGCCAGCAGCTTAGGGGGGAAGGGGACTGAAGCTTTCTTT. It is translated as CASSLGGKGTEAFF.

CDR3 sequence (DNA): TGTGCCAGCAGCAGGGACAGGGTGGACACCGGGGAGCTGTTTTTT. The encoded protein is CASSRDRVDTGELFF. The chain couples TRBV7-2 to TRBJ2-2; 9 bases agree with TRBD1. Germline V lookup: CDR1 SGHTA, CDR2 FQGNSA. This CDR3 is built from 15 residues. J was trimmed by 3 bases and V by 5 bases; bases with no gene match: 4.

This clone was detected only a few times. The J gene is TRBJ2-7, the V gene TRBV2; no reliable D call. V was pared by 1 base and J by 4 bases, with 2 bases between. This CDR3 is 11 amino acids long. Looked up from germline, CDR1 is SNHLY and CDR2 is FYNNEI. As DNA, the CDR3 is TGTGCCAGCAGTGAAGTATACGAGCAGTACTTC. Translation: CASSEVYEQYF.

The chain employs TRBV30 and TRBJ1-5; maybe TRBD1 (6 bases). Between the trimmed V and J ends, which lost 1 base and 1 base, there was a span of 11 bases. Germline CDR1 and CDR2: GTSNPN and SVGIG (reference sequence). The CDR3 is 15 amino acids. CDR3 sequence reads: CAWSGGGRSNQPQHF. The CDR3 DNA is TGTGCCTGGAGTGGGGGGGGCCGAAGCAATCAGCCCCAGCATTTT. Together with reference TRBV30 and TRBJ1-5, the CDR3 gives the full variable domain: SQTIHQWPATLVQPVGSPLSLECTVEGTSNPNLYWYRQAAGRGLQLLFYSVGIGQISSEVPQNLSASRPQDRQFILSSKKLLLSDSGFYLCAWSGGGRSNQPQHFGDGTRLSIL.

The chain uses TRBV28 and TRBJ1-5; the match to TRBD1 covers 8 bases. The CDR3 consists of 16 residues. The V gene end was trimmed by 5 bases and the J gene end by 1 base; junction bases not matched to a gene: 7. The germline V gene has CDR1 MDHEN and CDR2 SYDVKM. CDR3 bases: TGTGCCAGCAGTCAGACGACAGGGGTGAGCAATCAGCCCCAGCATTTT. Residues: CASSQTTGVSNQPQHF. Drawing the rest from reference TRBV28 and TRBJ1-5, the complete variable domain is DVKVTQSSRYLVKRTGEKVFLECVQDMDHENMFWYRQDPGLGLRLIYFSYDVKMKEKGDIPEGYSVSREKKERFSLILESASTNQTSMYLCASSQTTGVSNQPQHFGDGTRLSIL.

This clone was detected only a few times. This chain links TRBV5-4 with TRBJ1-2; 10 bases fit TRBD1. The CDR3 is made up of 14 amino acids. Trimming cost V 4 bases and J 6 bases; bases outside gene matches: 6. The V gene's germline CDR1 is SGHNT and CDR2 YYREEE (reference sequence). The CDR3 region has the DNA TGTGCCAGCAGCACCTGGACAGGGGGGAATGGCTACACCTTC. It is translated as CASSTWTGGNGYTF. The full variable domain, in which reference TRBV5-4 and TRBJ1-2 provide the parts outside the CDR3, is ETGVTQSPTHLIKTRGQQVTLRCSSQSGHNTVSWYQQALGQGPQFIFQYYREEENGRGNFPPRFSGLQFPNYSSELNVNALELDDSALYLCASSTWTGGNGYTFGSGTRLTVV.

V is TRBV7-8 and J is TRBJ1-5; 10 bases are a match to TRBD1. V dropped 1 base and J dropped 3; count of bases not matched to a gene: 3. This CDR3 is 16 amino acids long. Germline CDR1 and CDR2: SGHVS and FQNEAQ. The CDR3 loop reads CASSLGQGANNQPQHF. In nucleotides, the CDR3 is TGTGCCAGCAGCTTAGGACAGGGGGCGAACAATCAGCCCCAGCATTTT.

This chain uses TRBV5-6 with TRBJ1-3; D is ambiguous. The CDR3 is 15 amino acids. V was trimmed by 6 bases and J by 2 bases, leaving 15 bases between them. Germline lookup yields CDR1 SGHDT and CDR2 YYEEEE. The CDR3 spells CASTIDPSPGNTIYF. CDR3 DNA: TGTGCCAGCACCATAGATCCTTCTCCTGGAAACACCATATATTTT.

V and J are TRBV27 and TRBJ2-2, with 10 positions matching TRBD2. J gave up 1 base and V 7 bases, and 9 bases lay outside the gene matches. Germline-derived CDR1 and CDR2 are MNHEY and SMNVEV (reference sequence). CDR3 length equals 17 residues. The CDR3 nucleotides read TGTGCCAGCAACGTAAGAGCGGGAGGGATGAACACCGGGGAGCTGTTTTTT. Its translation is CASNVRAGGMNTGELFF.

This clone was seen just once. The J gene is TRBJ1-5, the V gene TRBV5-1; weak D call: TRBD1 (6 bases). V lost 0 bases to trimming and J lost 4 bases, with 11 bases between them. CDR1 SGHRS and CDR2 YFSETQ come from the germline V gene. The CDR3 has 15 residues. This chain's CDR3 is CASSLDAGDNQPQHF. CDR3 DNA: TGCGCCAGCAGCTTGGATGCAGGGGATAATCAGCCCCAGCATTTT.